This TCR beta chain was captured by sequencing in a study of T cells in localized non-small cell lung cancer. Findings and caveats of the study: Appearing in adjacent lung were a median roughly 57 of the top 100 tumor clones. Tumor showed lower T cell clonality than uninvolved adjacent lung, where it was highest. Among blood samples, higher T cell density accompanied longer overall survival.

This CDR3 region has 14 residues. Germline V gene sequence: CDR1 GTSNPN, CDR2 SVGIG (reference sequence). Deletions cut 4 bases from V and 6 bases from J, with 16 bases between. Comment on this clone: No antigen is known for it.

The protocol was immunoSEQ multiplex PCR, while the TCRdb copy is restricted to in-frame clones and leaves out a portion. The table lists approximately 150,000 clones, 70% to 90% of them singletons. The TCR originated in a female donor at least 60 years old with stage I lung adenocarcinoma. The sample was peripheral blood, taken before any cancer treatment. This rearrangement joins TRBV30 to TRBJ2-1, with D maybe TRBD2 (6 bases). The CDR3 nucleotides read TGTGCCTGGACCGCCCGACTAGATGGCAATGAGCAGTTCTTC. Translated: CAWTARLDGNEQFF.